The 25 T cell receptor beta chains given below trace back to one sample, sequenced in a study of OX40 agonist ivuxolimab in advanced cancers. Only in-frame clones appear in the TCRdb table, and some are missing; sequencing was by immunoSEQ multiplex PCR. The table lists 20,000 or so clones, around 82% of them singletons. Sample: CD4+ or CD8+ T cells sorted from blood, taken in a trial of the OX40 agonist ivuxolimab. The receptors derive from an adult with an advanced solid tumor such as melanoma, head and neck, liver or kidney cancer.

This clone was seen a few times. This chain uses TRBV5-1 with TRBJ1-1; D uncertain. CDR1 is SGHRS, CDR2 YFSETQ, per germline. There are 14 residues in the CDR3. Trimming left V 3 bases short and J 2 bases short, with 11 bases between. CDR3 amino acids: CASSSRSTNTEAFF. CDR3 coding DNA: TGCGCCAGCAGCTCGAGGTCGACTAACACTGAAGCTTTCTTT. The entire variable domain, with the rest obtained from reference TRBV5-1 and TRBJ1-1, is as follows: KAGVTQTPRYLIKTRGQQVTLSCSPISGHRSVSWYQQTPGQGLQFLFEYFSETQRNKGNFPGRFSGRQFSNSRSEMNVSTLELGDSALYLCASSSRSTNTEAFFGQGTRLTVV.

The chain links TRBV25-1 to TRBJ2-3; D tentatively fits TRBD1 or TRBD2 (5 bases each). The CDR3 spans 16 residues. Germline V gene sequence: CDR1 MGHDK, CDR2 SYGVNS. V shed 4 bases and J shed 0 bases, with 14 bases lying between them. The CDR3 DNA is TGTGCCAGCAGTGCCTCCCCGGGACGGAGCACAGATACGCAGTATTTT. It is translated as CASSASPGRSTDTQYF. The whole variable domain, filled in from reference TRBV25-1 and TRBJ2-3, reads EADIYQTPRYLVIGTGKKITLECSQTMGHDKMYWYQQDPGMELHLIHYSYGVNSTEKGDLSSESTVSRIRTEHFPLTLESARPSHTSQYLCASSASPGRSTDTQYFGPGTRLTVL.

The gene calls are TRBV5-1 and TRBJ2-1; weak D call: TRBD2 (6 bases). Germline V lookup: CDR1 SGHRS, CDR2 YFSETQ. The CDR3 has 16 residues. V was clipped by 1 base and J by 2 bases, with 13 bases between them. For the CDR3, the DNA is TGCGCCAGCAGCTTGTCGGGGGAGGCGGCCTACAATGAGCAGTTCTTC. Translation: CASSLSGEAAYNEQFF.

CDR3 region: CASSPDRKGNQPQHF. The CDR3 DNA follows: TGTGCCAGCTCTCCCGACAGAAAGGGCAATCAGCCCCAGCATTTT. The chain employs TRBV18 and TRBJ1-5; TRBD1 is a possible D gene (5 bases). Trimming took 6 bases from V and 2 from J, leaving 14 bases between them. CDR3 length: 15 residues. Germline CDR1 is KGHSH and CDR2 is LQKENI.

This chain connects TRBV28 to TRBJ1-1; TRBD1 is a possible D gene (6 bases). Per the germline V gene, CDR1 is MDHEN and CDR2 is SYDVKM. There are 16 residues in the CDR3. Trimming removed 5 bases from V and 5 bases from J, with 21 bases in between. For the CDR3, the DNA is TGTGCCAGCAGTCTAGGGGGGGAGATAGATAGGACTGAAGCTTTCTTT. It specifies CASSLGGEIDRTEAFF.

By its share, this clone is large (0.1 to 1%). The gene calls are TRBV19 and TRBJ1-2; D not certain. CDR1 LNHDA and CDR2 SQIVND come from the germline V gene (reference sequence). Trimming removed 5 bases at V and 4 bases at J, with 8 bases between. This CDR3 contains 12 residues. CDR3 protein: CASSPNSYGYTF. DNA of the CDR3: TGTGCCAGTAGTCCGAACTCCTATGGCTACACCTTC.

The chain links TRBV7-6 to TRBJ2-5; TRBD2 matches 9 bases. With V trimmed by 4 bases and J by 4 bases, 7 bases remained unmatched. Germline-derived CDR1 and CDR2 are SGHVS and FNYEAQ. CDR3 length: 15 amino acids. The chain's CDR3 is CASSSSGDKIETQYF. For the CDR3, the DNA is TGTGCCAGCAGCTCTAGCGGGGACAAAATAGAGACCCAGTACTTC.

The chain couples TRBV6-5 to TRBJ1-5; D remains unclear. Germline assignment: CDR1 MNHEY and CDR2 SVGAGI. The CDR3 sequence is 13 residues long. The ends were cut back, 6 bases at V and 1 base at J, with 7 bases in the middle. CDR3 nucleotide sequence: TGTGCCAGCAGGTGGAAAAGCAATCAGCCCCAGCATTTT. This encodes CASRWKSNQPQHF.

This rearrangement joins TRBV7-2 to TRBJ2-7, with D tentatively TRBD2 (5 bases). This CDR3 contains 14 residues. CDR1 and CDR2 from the germline V gene are SGHTA and FQGNSA. V was trimmed by 5 bases and J by 4 bases, leaving 15 bases between them. CDR3 DNA sequence: TGTGCCAGCAGCCCGCGGGTTTCCTCTTACGAGCAGTACTTC. Its protein product is CASSPRVSSYEQYF.

This chain connects TRBV5-1 to TRBJ1-5, with D possibly matching TRBD1 (5 bases). The CDR3 is made up of 15 amino acids. The V end lost 0 bases, the J end lost 5 bases, and 12 bases lay between the germline ends. The V gene's germline CDR1 is SGHRS and CDR2 YFSETQ. CDR3 sequence: CASSLAGQPDQPQHF. Here the CDR3 DNA reads TGCGCCAGCAGCTTGGCAGGGCAGCCAGATCAGCCCCAGCATTTT.

This clone has a single count. This chain links TRBV6-5 with TRBJ2-1; D remains ambiguous. This CDR3 has 15 amino acids. The germline V gene encodes CDR1 MNHEY and CDR2 SVGAGI. Trimming left V 4 bases short and J 4 bases short, with 14 bases between. This CDR3 is CASSFVSATYNEQFF. CDR3 sequence (DNA): TGTGCCAGCAGTTTTGTGTCAGCCACTTACAATGAGCAGTTCTTC.

This clone is medium-sized (0.01 to 0.1%) by share. V and J are TRBV7-9 and TRBJ1-1; 9 nucleotides match TRBD1. The CDR3 has 14 residues. V dropped 8 bases and J dropped 4; count of bases not matched to a gene: 8. The germline gives CDR1 SEHNR, CDR2 FQNEAQ (reference sequence). The CDR3 nucleotides are TGTGCCAGCGGGCCCGGACAGGGGAGCACTGAAGCTTTCTTT. Residues: CASGPGQGSTEAFF.

This chain joins TRBV7-6 and TRBJ2-7; D may match TRBD1 or TRBD2 (5 bases each). The CDR3 length is 14 residues. CDR1 is SGHVS, CDR2 FNYEAQ, per germline. V was cut by 4 bases and J by 2 bases, with 12 bases left in between. The CDR3 region has the DNA TGTGCCAGCAGCTCGGGACCTGGAACCTACGAGCAGTACTTC. Residues: CASSSGPGTYEQYF.

This chain connects TRBV4-3 to TRBJ2-5; the D gene is possibly TRBD1 (6 bases). Germline loops: CDR1 LGHNA, CDR2 YSLEER. The CDR3 extends over 14 amino acids. The V end was cut by 5 bases, the J end by 0 bases, with 10 bases between. CDR3 region: CASSYRDNQETQYF. The CDR3 region has the DNA TGCGCCAGCAGCTACCGGGACAACCAAGAGACCCAGTACTTC.

The J gene is TRBJ2-7, the V gene TRBV4-2; 8 bases fit TRBD2. The CDR3 length is 15 residues. The trim removed 3 bases at V and 3 bases at J, leaving 7 bases unmatched. Germline V CDR1 and CDR2: LGHNA, YNFKEQ. CDR3 DNA sequence: TGTGCCAGCAGCCACCCAGCGGGGGCCGGCTACGAGCAGTACTTC. Its protein is CASSHPAGAGYEQYF.

This chain joins TRBV7-2 and TRBJ2-5; the D gene is possibly TRBD2 (6 bases). The CDR3 covers 16 residues. Trimming took 5 bases from V and 5 from J, leaving 21 bases between them. Germline CDR1 is SGHTA and CDR2 is FQGNSA. CDR3 in DNA: TGTGCCAGCAGCCCGCGGAAGCTAGGCGGAGGGGAGACCCAGTACTTC. Its translation: CASSPRKLGGGETQYF.

This chain uses TRBV9 with TRBJ2-3, with 7 bases aligning to TRBD2. The length of the CDR3 is 15 residues. Germline lookup yields CDR1 SGDLS and CDR2 YYNGEE. After removal of 3 bases from V and 3 bases from J, the junction contained 7 bases not matched to a gene. The CDR3 DNA follows: TGTGCCAGCAGCGGTGGGAGGGCCAAAACAGATACGCAGTATTTT. Protein: CASSGGRAKTDTQYF.

The chain uses TRBV6-6 and TRBJ2-7; 7 bases are a match to TRBD1. Germline values: CDR1 MNHNY, CDR2 SVGAGI (reference sequence). The CDR3 has 14 amino acids. J was trimmed by 2 bases and V by 4 bases; bases with no gene match: 5. CDR3 amino acids: CASSSRTGTYEQYF. The CDR3 DNA sequence: TGTGCCAGCAGTTCGCGGACAGGAACCTACGAGCAGTACTTC.

The CDR3 loop is CASSAQGYNQPQHF. The CDR3 DNA sequence: TGTGCCAGCAGTGCCCAGGGCTACAATCAGCCCCAGCATTTT. The V gene is TRBV6-5, the J gene TRBJ1-5; D possibly corresponds to TRBD1 (5 bases). V lost 5 bases, J lost 3 bases, and 11 bases lay in between. This CDR3 spans 14 amino acids. Germline V gene lookup returns CDR1 MNHEY and CDR2 SVGAGI.

This clone was seen only once. This chain connects TRBV18 to TRBJ1-6, with TRBD1 as a possible D gene (5 bases). The V end lost 4 bases, the J end lost 7 bases, and 14 bases lay between the germline ends. This CDR3 has 15 amino acids. In germline, CDR1 is KGHSH, CDR2 LQKENI. The CDR3 nucleotides are TGTGCCAGCTCACAAGGGGTAGGATGGAATTCACCCCTCCACTTT. Residues: CASSQGVGWNSPLHF.

V is TRBV5-1 and J is TRBJ1-2; weak D call: TRBD1 (6 bases). The CDR3 is made up of 17 amino acids. Germline V gene sequence: CDR1 SGHRS, CDR2 YFSETQ. Trimming took 4 bases from V and 2 from J, leaving 21 bases between them. The CDR3 is CASSPGTNTLTNYGYTF. CDR3 nucleotides: TGCGCCAGCAGCCCCGGGACAAACACTCTCACAAACTATGGCTACACCTTC.

This clone was seen a single time. The chain couples TRBV5-6 to TRBJ1-2, with unresolved D. In germline, CDR1 is SGHDT, CDR2 YYEEEE. V dropped 0 bases and J dropped 2 bases, with 8 bases sitting between them. CDR3 length equals 14 residues. CDR3 protein: CASSLGVVNYGYTF. CDR3 bases: TGTGCCAGCAGCTTGGGCGTGGTAAACTATGGCTACACCTTC.

This CDR3 reads CASHLNRAETQYF. DNA for the CDR3: TGTGCCAGCCACCTGAACAGGGCCGAGACCCAGTACTTC. The chain joins TRBV28 to TRBJ2-5, with a tentative D call TRBD1 (6 bases). This CDR3 has 13 residues. Germline-derived CDR1 and CDR2 are MDHEN and SYDVKM. The V and J ends lost 8 bases and 5 bases respectively, with 15 bases between them.

The chain uses TRBV5-4 and TRBJ1-6, with 7 bases fitting TRBD1. The germline CDR1 and CDR2 sequences are SGHNT and YYREEE (reference sequence). The CDR3 extends over 15 amino acids. After removal of 0 bases from V and 8 bases from J, the junction contained 5 bases not matched to a gene. The CDR3 DNA follows: TGTGCCAGCAGCTTGGTTCGACAGGGACATTCACCCCTCCACTTT. The encoded protein is CASSLVRQGHSPLHF.

The chain has TRBV5-1 and TRBJ1-2, with TRBD1 matching over 9 bases. The CDR3 spans 14 residues. V lost 0 bases and J lost 8; bases outside the gene matches: 5. Germline loops: CDR1 SGHRS, CDR2 YFSETQ. The CDR3 DNA follows: TGCGCCAGCAGCTTGGAGAGGACAGGGGACGGCTACACCTTC. Its translation: CASSLERTGDGYTF.